This T cell receptor (beta chain) was sequenced in a study of post-analysis software for immune sequencing data. Study details: Patients with relapsing-remitting, secondary progressive and progressive-relapsing multiple sclerosis courses were all represented.

The library was made from cDNA and included unique molecular identifiers. There were roughly 0.95 to 10 million T cells, and approximately 500,000 cDNA molecules came from them. TCRdb re-analysed the PCR reads in MiXCR, keeping a single row per CDR3 protein. The repertoire holds roughly 730,000 distinct CDR3 sequences, with 25% to 30% as singletons. This clonotype appeared a few times. The antigen remains undetermined. General study points: Compared with controls, patients showed significantly lower normalized Chao1 diversity. Clustering by F measure revealed strong co-clustering among samples prepared together in one batch.

The specimen was blood. The receptor was isolated from a girl aged 10-17 years with multiple sclerosis.

CDR3 in DNA: TGTGCCAGCACCTCGGGTAGGACAGGGGGCGCAGATACGCAGTATTTT. This encodes CASTSGRTGGADTQYF. This sequence joins TRBV12-3 or TRBV12-4 and TRBJ2-3; 11 nucleotides match TRBD1. Unmatched junction bases numbered 10, after V lost 7 bases and J lost 4 bases. The CDR3 has 16 residues.